The source of this T cell receptor beta chain is a study of blood T cells in healthy people across ages. Study outcomes and limitations: Both higher diversity and more naive CD4+ cells marked long-lived donors when set against aged donors.

The study drew donors from healthy Caucasian individuals in Russia aged 6 to 90. This clonotype has just a few counts. Its antigen is currently unknown. Combining a sample-barcoded 5' primer with a J-beta primer mix, a second PCR ran for roughly 6 to 12 cycles. TCRdb re-called the 5' RACE reads with MiXCR, one entry per CDR3 protein. The data hold around 800,000 distinct CDR3 sequences, with roughly 44% observed a single time. Germline CDR1 reads LGHNA; CDR2 reads YSLEER. The CDR3 covers 17 residues. Trimming cost V 0 bases and J 6 bases, with 18 bases left between them. The rearrangement uses TRBV4-3 and TRBJ2-1; perhaps TRBD1 as D (5 bases). The material sequenced was blood. The sequence derives from a man aged 60 to 69 in good health. The CDR3 here is CASSQDVVGMQGNEQFF. The DNA for the CDR3 is TGCGCCAGCAGCCAAGATGTTGTGGGGATGCAGGGCAATGAGCAGTTCTTC.